The 20 T cell receptor beta chains below were found in one sample sequenced in a study of OX40 agonist ivuxolimab in advanced cancers. Measured with immunoSEQ multiplex PCR; TCRdb has only the in-frame clones, and not every one. Of about 49,000 clones in the sample, 85% were seen once. The material was CD4+ or CD8+ T cells sorted from blood, obtained in a trial of the OX40 agonist ivuxolimab. The receptor source for this set is an adult with an advanced solid tumor such as melanoma, head and neck, liver or kidney cancer.

This chain's CDR3 is CASSLRPDYNEQFF. The CDR3 bases are TGTGCCAGCAGCTTGAGGCCAGATTACAATGAGCAGTTCTTC. The V gene is TRBV5-5, the J gene TRBJ2-1, with D hard to call. The CDR3 consists of 14 residues. Germline CDR1 reads SGHKS; CDR2 reads YYEKEE (reference sequence). The V and J ends lost 1 base and 4 bases respectively, with 9 bases between them.

The chain is built from TRBV7-9 and TRBJ2-7; 8 nucleotides align to TRBD1. This CDR3 contains 16 residues. V dropped 3 bases and J dropped 2; count of bases not matched to a gene: 9. Germline V gives CDR1 SEHNR, CDR2 FQNEAQ (reference sequence). This chain's CDR3 is CASSLSTGVLAYEQYF. The CDR3 bases are TGTGCCAGCAGCTTGTCGACAGGGGTCTTAGCCTACGAGCAGTACTTC.

V and J are TRBV4-1 and TRBJ2-1, with D unclear. The CDR3 has 13 residues. The germline V and J ends were trimmed by 4 bases and 7 bases, with 11 bases remaining between them. Looked up from germline, CDR1 is MGHRA and CDR2 is YSYEKL. This CDR3 reads CASSPPGMNEQFF. DNA of the CDR3: TGCGCCAGCAGCCCCCCCGGAATGAATGAGCAGTTCTTC.

V and J are TRBV12-5 and TRBJ2-1, with 7 bases aligning to TRBD1. The germline V gene has CDR1 LGHNT and CDR2 FRNRAP. After removal of 2 bases from V and 3 bases from J, the junction contained 7 bases not matched to a gene. This CDR3 contains 16 residues. CDR3 amino acids: CASGLLQGSGYNEQFF. The DNA for the CDR3 is TGTGCTAGTGGTTTGTTACAGGGGTCGGGCTACAATGAGCAGTTCTTC.

This chain connects TRBV6-5 to TRBJ2-3; D is tentatively TRBD1 or TRBD2 (5 bases each). V shed 4 bases and J shed 6 bases, with 20 bases lying between them. The CDR3 runs 16 residues. Germline CDR1 and CDR2: MNHEY and SVGAGI. CDR3 sequence (DNA): TGTGCCAGCAGTTGGGCGGGCAGGGACCCCCTGGATACGCAGTATTTT. Its protein product is CASSWAGRDPLDTQYF.

The chain is built from TRBV5-8 and TRBJ2-7; 10 nucleotides agree with TRBD2. The CDR3 sequence is 14 residues long. The germline CDR1 and CDR2 sequences are SGHTS and YDEGEE. Trimming cost V 4 bases and J 6 bases; bases outside gene matches: 7. The CDR3 is CASSRGLAPFEQYV. The CDR3 bases are TGTGCCAGCAGCAGGGGACTAGCGCCATTCGAGCAGTACGTC.

The rearrangement uses TRBV7-6 and TRBJ2-5, with D tentatively TRBD1 (6 bases). Germline CDR1 and CDR2: SGHVS and FNYEAQ. Between the trimmed V and J ends, which lost 4 bases and 7 bases, there was a span of 16 bases. The CDR3 runs to 14 residues. CDR3 sequence: CASSSRQEPSTQYF. CDR3 DNA: TGTGCCAGCAGCTCCCGACAGGAGCCGTCGACCCAGTACTTC.

V usage is TRBV30 and J usage is TRBJ2-7; D possibly corresponds to TRBD1 (6 bases). The CDR3 spans 12 residues. V was pared by 7 bases and J by 5 bases, with 15 bases between. Per germline, CDR1 GTSNPN and CDR2 SVGIG (reference sequence). The CDR3 spells CALGGDTHEQYF. The CDR3 region has the DNA TGTGCCTTGGGTGGGGACACCCACGAGCAGTACTTC.

This chain connects TRBV10-1 to TRBJ2-3; D perhaps matches TRBD1 (6 bases). This CDR3 has 16 amino acids. In germline, CDR1 is WNHNN, CDR2 SYGVQD (reference sequence). The V gene lost 5 bases and the J gene lost 1 base, with 16 bases spanning the gap. The CDR3, as DNA: TGCGCCAGCAGTAAGACGGACAGAAGCCGCACAGATACGCAGTATTTT. Translation gives CASSKTDRSRTDTQYF.

The V gene is TRBV27, the J gene TRBJ2-3; 10 nucleotides match TRBD2. Germline trimming cut 5 bases from V and 4 bases from J; bases unmatched to any gene: 3. The CDR3 covers 14 residues. The germline CDR1 and CDR2 sequences are MNHEY and SMNVEV (reference sequence). CDR3 loop: CASSHTSGADTQYF. CDR3 in DNA: TGTGCCAGCAGTCACACTAGCGGGGCAGATACGCAGTATTTT.

The chain combines TRBV9 with TRBJ1-5; 10 nucleotides match TRBD1. Looked up from germline, CDR1 is SGDLS and CDR2 is YYNGEE. This CDR3 comprises 15 residues. After removal of 2 bases from V and 7 bases from J, the junction contained 6 bases not matched to a gene. The DNA for the CDR3 is TGTGCCAGCAGCGTTTCGGACAGGGGGGACCAGCCCCAGCATTTT. This gives the protein CASSVSDRGDQPQHF. The whole variable domain, remainder taken from reference TRBV9 and TRBJ1-5, is DSGVTQTPKHLITATGQRVTLRCSPRSGDLSVYWYQQSLDQGLQFLIQYYNGEERAKGNILERFSAQQFPDLHSELNLSSLELGDSALYFCASSVSDRGDQPQHFGDGTRLSIL.

This rearrangement joins TRBV9 to TRBJ2-2; TRBD1 matches at 10 bases. V lost 4 bases to trimming and J lost 2 bases; unmatched junction nucleotides: 5. Germline assignment: CDR1 SGDLS and CDR2 YYNGEE. The CDR3 has 16 residues. The CDR3 sequence is CASSQTTGGNTGELFF. The DNA for the CDR3 is TGTGCCAGCAGCCAAACGACAGGGGGCAACACCGGGGAGCTGTTTTTT.

The rearrangement links TRBV6-6 to TRBJ1-3, with 7 positions matching TRBD1. V shed 2 bases, J shed 8 bases, and the junction held 9 bases outside the gene matches. Germline V gives CDR1 MNHNY, CDR2 SVGAGI (reference sequence). This CDR3 region has 15 residues. The CDR3 reads CASSYPQGQRDTIYF. The CDR3 DNA is TGTGCCAGCAGTTACCCCCAGGGACAGCGAGACACCATATATTTT.

This clone came up once. Compared with germline, one end of the junction differs, possibly owing to a read error. At the DNA level, this CDR3 is encoded by other sequences in the same sample as well. The V call is TRBV6-1, the J call TRBJ2-5; either TRBD1 or TRBD2 may fit D (6 bases each). Germline V gene lookup returns CDR1 MNHNS and CDR2 SASEGT. This CDR3 has 22 residues. The CDR3: CASSEGYGGFDYASRGRETQYF. The DNA of the CDR3 is TGCGCCAGCAGTGAAGGGTACGGGGGCTTCGACTATGCGTCTCGTGGGAGGGAGACCCAGTACTTC.

J is TRBJ2-7 and V is TRBV6-1; the D is unclear. Between the trimmed V and J ends, which lost 1 base and 3 bases, there was a span of 7 bases. There are 13 residues in the CDR3. CDR1 MNHNS and CDR2 SASEGT come from the germline V gene. DNA for the CDR3: TGTGCCAGCAGTGAAGACGGAGACTACGAGCAGTACGTC. Encoded protein: CASSEDGDYEQYV.

The CDR3 loop reads CATSRGLGQLTGELFF. CDR3 DNA sequence: TGTGCCACCAGCAGAGGCCTCGGACAGCTCACCGGGGAGCTGTTTTTT. The chain has TRBV15 and TRBJ2-2; possibly TRBD1 for D (6 bases). Germline values: CDR1 LNHNV, CDR2 YYDKDF (reference sequence). V was pared by 1 base and J by 4 bases, with 13 bases between. The CDR3 is made up of 16 amino acids.

This chain links TRBV11-2 with TRBJ2-1; D ambiguous. The V gene's germline CDR1 is SGHAT and CDR2 FQNNGV. Trimming removed 5 bases at V and 0 bases at J, with 11 bases between. There are 15 residues in the CDR3. The chain's CDR3 is CASSPRRSSYNEQFF. The CDR3 region has the DNA TGTGCCAGCAGCCCCAGGCGAAGCTCCTACAATGAGCAGTTCTTC.

V is TRBV13 and J is TRBJ2-1; 13 nucleotides match TRBD2. Trimming removed 6 bases from V and 7 bases from J; junction bases left unmatched: 12. The CDR3 extends over 17 amino acids. Germline CDR1 PRHDT, CDR2 FYEKMQ (reference sequence). CDR3 bases: TGTGCCAGCAGTCGAACACTAGCGGGGGGGAGAGGTAATGAGCAGTTCTTC. As protein: CASSRTLAGGRGNEQFF.

The table lists this clone with a few counts. The chain joins TRBV7-9 to TRBJ1-1; D is undetermined. The germline V gene encodes CDR1 SEHNR and CDR2 FQNEAQ (reference sequence). CDR3 length: 13 amino acids. V lost 1 base and J lost 1, with 4 bases in between. CDR3 DNA sequence: TGTGCCAGCAGCTTAGTCGCGAACACTGAAGCTTTCTTT. This encodes CASSLVANTEAFF.

The chain employs TRBV27 and TRBJ1-1, with D unclear. Deletions cut 4 bases from V and 4 bases from J, with 7 bases between. This CDR3 has 12 amino acids. The germline V gene has CDR1 MNHEY and CDR2 SMNVEV (reference sequence). DNA of the CDR3: TGTGCCAGCAGTTCCGGGAGCACTGAAGCTTTCTTT. As protein: CASSSGSTEAFF.